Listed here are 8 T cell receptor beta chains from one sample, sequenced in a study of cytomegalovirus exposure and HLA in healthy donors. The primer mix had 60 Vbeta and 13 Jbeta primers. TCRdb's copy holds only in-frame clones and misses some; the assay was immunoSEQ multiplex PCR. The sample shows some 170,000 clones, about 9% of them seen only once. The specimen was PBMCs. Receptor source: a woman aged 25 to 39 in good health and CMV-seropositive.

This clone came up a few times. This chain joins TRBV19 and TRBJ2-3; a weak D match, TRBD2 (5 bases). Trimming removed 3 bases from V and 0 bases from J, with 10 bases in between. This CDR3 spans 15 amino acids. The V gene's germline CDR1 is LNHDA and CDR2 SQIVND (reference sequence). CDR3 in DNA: TGTGCCAGTAGTATCGTCAGGACTAGCACAGATACGCAGTATTTT. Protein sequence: CASSIVRTSTDTQYF.

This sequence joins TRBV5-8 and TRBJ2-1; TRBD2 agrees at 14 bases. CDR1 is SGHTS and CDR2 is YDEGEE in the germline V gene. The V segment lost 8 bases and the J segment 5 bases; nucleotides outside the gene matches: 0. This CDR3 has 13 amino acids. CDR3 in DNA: TGTGCCAGGGGACTAGCGGGGGACAATGAGCAGTTCTTC. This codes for CARGLAGDNEQFF.

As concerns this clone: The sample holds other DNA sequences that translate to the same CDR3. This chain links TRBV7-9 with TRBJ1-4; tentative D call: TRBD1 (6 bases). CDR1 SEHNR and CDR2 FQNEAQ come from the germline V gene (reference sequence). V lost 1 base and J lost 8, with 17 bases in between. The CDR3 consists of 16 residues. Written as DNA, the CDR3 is TGTGCCAGCAGCTTAGGGTCAGGGGCCGACGCCGAAAAACTGTTTTTT. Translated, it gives CASSLGSGADAEKLFF.

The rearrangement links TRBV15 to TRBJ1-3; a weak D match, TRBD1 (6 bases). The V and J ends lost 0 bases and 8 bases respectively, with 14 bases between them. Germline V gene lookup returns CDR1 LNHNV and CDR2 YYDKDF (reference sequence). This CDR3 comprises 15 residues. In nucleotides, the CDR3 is TGTGCCACCAGCAGAGATCAACAGGGCGTGGACACCATATATTTT. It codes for CATSRDQQGVDTIYF.

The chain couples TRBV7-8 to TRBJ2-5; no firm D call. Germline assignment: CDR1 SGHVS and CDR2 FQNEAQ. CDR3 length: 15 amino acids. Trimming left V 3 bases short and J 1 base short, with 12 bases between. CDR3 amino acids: CASSLRLLSQETQYF. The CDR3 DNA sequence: TGTGCCAGCAGCTTGCGCCTACTCTCCCAAGAGACCCAGTACTTC.

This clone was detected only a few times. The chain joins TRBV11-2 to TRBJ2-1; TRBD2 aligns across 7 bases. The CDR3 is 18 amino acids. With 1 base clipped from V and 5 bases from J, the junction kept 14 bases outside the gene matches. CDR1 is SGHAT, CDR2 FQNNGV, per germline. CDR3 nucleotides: TGTGCCAGCAGCTTAGCAGGGTGGAGGCGGGAGAAGAACAATGAGCAGTTCTTC. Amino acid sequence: CASSLAGWRREKNNEQFF. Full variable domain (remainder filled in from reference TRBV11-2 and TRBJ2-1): EAGVAQSPRYKIIEKRQSVAFWCNPISGHATLYWYQQILGQGPKLLIQFQNNGVVDDSQLPKDRFSAERLKGVDSTLKIQPAKLEDSAVYLCASSLAGWRREKNNEQFFGPGTRLTVL.

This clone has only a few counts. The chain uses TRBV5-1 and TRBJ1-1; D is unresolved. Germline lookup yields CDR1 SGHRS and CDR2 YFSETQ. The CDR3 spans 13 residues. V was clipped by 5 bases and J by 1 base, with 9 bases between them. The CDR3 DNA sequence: TGCGCCAGCAGTCTCGGGGAGAACACTGAAGCTTTCTTT. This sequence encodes CASSLGENTEAFF.

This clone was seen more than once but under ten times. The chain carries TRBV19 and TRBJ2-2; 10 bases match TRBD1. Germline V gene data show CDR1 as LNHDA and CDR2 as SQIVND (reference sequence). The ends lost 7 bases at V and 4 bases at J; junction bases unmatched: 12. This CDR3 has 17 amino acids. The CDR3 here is CASTQLRDRGTTGELFF. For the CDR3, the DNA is TGTGCCAGTACCCAACTCCGGGACAGGGGAACCACCGGGGAGCTGTTTTTT.